A single sample is the source of the 20 T cell receptor beta chains below, sequenced in a study of shared clonotypes between healthy human individuals. Repertoires were generated with immunoSEQ multiplex PCR, while TCRdb's copy carries only in-frame clones and drops some. The sample lists about 730,000 clones, 55% to 75% occurring once. Sequencing used memory CD4+ T cells sorted from blood. The subset denotes: CD45RA-negative fraction. These receptors came from a woman aged 25 to 39 in good health.

CDR3 sequence: CASSETRDSHSYTF. The CDR3 coding sequence is TGTGCCAGCAGTGAGACCCGGGACAGCCATTCCTACACCTTC. The rearrangement links TRBV2 to TRBJ1-2, with TRBD1 matching 7 bases. CDR3 size: 14 residues. Germline lookup yields CDR1 SNHLY and CDR2 FYNNEI. V lost 3 bases, J lost 10 bases, and 11 bases stayed unmatched. Full variable domain (remainder filled in from reference TRBV2 and TRBJ1-2): EPEVTQTPSHQVTQMGQEVILRCVPISNHLYFYWYRQILGQKVEFLVSFYNNEISEKSEIFDDQFSVERPDGSNFTLKIRSTKLEDSAMYFCASSETRDSHSYTFGSGTRLTVV.

This clone was seen a few times. The J gene is TRBJ1-5, the V gene TRBV6-1; D ambiguous. The V and J ends lost 1 base and 5 bases respectively, with 9 bases between them. This CDR3 region has 14 residues. CDR1 is MNHNS and CDR2 is SASEGT in the germline V gene. In DNA, the CDR3 is TGTGCCAGCAGTGAAGGCACTTCAGATCAGCCCCAGCATTTT. Encoded protein: CASSEGTSDQPQHF.

This clone was recorded once. The rearrangement joins TRBV19 to TRBJ1-5; D is ambiguous. CDR1 and CDR2 from the germline V gene are LNHDA and SQIVND (reference sequence). V was cut by 3 bases and J by 5 bases, with 17 bases left in between. CDR3 length: 16 amino acids. CDR3 sequence (DNA): TGTGCCAGTAGTATTCAGAGCCAGGTAGCCTATCAGCCCCAGCATTTT. Translated, it gives CASSIQSQVAYQPQHF.

V is TRBV7-6 and J is TRBJ2-7; possible D gene TRBD2, 5 bases. The CDR3 has 13 residues. CDR1 is SGHVS, CDR2 FNYEAQ, per germline. The V gene lost 5 bases and the J gene lost 2 bases, with 10 bases spanning the gap. DNA of the CDR3: TGTGCCAGCAGCCTGGGAGCTCCCTACGAGCAGTACTTC. This sequence encodes CASSLGAPYEQYF.

The V call is TRBV6-5, the J call TRBJ2-1; D assignment may be TRBD1 or TRBD2 (5 bases each). The CDR3 length is 15 residues. V shed 8 bases and J shed 4 bases, with 18 bases lying between them. CDR1 and CDR2 from the germline V gene are MNHEY and SVGAGI. Written as DNA, the CDR3 is TGTGCCAGCCGCCTGGGACCCACCGATTACAATGAGCAGTTCTTC. Translated, it gives CASRLGPTDYNEQFF.

The CDR3 loop is CASSDLFWDRPYEQYF. As DNA, the CDR3 is TGTGCCAGCAGTGATCTTTTCTGGGACAGGCCCTACGAGCAGTACTTC. The rearrangement joins TRBV2 to TRBJ2-7, with TRBD1 matching over 8 bases. Germline CDR1 is SNHLY and CDR2 is FYNNEI. The V gene end was trimmed by 3 bases and the J gene end by 2 bases; junction bases not matched to a gene: 9. The CDR3 loop spans 16 amino acids.

This clone showed up just once. The rearrangement uses TRBV10-2 and TRBJ2-2; D remains ambiguous. V was cut by 2 bases and J by 2 bases, with 9 bases left in between. This CDR3 is built from 15 residues. Germline V gene lookup returns CDR1 WSHSY and CDR2 SAAADI. CDR3 loop: CASSEARANTGELFF. CDR3 DNA sequence: TGCGCCAGCAGTGAGGCAAGGGCCAACACCGGGGAGCTGTTTTTT.

V usage is TRBV6-5 and J usage is TRBJ2-1; 8 bases match TRBD2. Germline values: CDR1 MNHEY, CDR2 SVGAGI. The CDR3 is 14 residues long. Germline trimming cut 6 bases from V and 7 bases from J; bases unmatched to any gene: 8. This CDR3 reads CASRPGGGRNEQFF. CDR3 coding DNA: TGTGCCAGCAGACCGGGGGGCGGGAGGAATGAGCAGTTCTTC.

V is TRBV30 and J is TRBJ2-7; D may be TRBD1 (6 bases). V was trimmed by 0 bases and J by 5 bases, leaving 14 bases between them. Germline V gives CDR1 GTSNPN, CDR2 SVGIG (reference sequence). The CDR3 is made up of 14 amino acids. The CDR3 DNA reads TGTGCCTGGAGTGTAGGTGGGACAAGGAACGAGCAGTACTTC. It encodes CAWSVGGTRNEQYF.

This clone was seen a few times. V usage is TRBV2 and J usage is TRBJ1-5; D is possibly TRBD1 (5 bases). Looked up from germline, CDR1 is SNHLY and CDR2 is FYNNEI. The V end lost 2 bases, the J end lost 1 base, and 12 bases lay between the germline ends. CDR3 length equals 16 residues. The CDR3 region is CASSERGWGSNQPQHF. Here the CDR3 DNA reads TGTGCCAGCAGTGAACGAGGCTGGGGCAGCAATCAGCCCCAGCATTTT.

This chain uses TRBV5-1 with TRBJ2-1; 7 bases line up with TRBD1. CDR3 length: 16 residues. V was clipped by 3 bases and J by 0 bases; unmatched bases: 6. The V gene's germline CDR1 is SGHRS and CDR2 YFSETQ. CDR3: CASSSYRGSSYNEQFF. CDR3 DNA sequence: TGCGCCAGCAGCTCCTACAGGGGCAGCTCCTACAATGAGCAGTTCTTC.

V gene TRBV10-3 combines with J gene TRBJ2-7, with no clear D. The CDR3 runs 15 residues. Germline CDR1 ENHRY, CDR2 SYGVKD. The V end was cut by 3 bases, the J end by 5 bases, with 17 bases between. Here the CDR3 DNA reads TGTGCCATCAGTGACATGAACGCTCGAAGTAACGAGCAGTACTTC. Its translation: CAISDMNARSNEQYF.

The rearrangement uses TRBV7-6 and TRBJ1-5; D is unclear. V dropped 6 bases and J dropped 0 bases, with 6 bases sitting between them. There are 13 residues in the CDR3. CDR1 SGHVS and CDR2 FNYEAQ come from the germline V gene. CDR3 protein: CASSVSSNQPQHF. The DNA for the CDR3 is TGTGCCAGCAGTGTATCTAGCAATCAGCCCCAGCATTTT.

The chain carries TRBV18 and TRBJ2-7; 7 bases line up with TRBD1. Germline V gene lookup returns CDR1 KGHSH and CDR2 LQKENI. The CDR3 has 14 residues. V lost 4 bases and J lost 3; bases outside the gene matches: 6. In DNA form, the CDR3 reads TGTGCCAGCTCACTGGGGACAGAGAACTACGAGCAGTACTTC. Its translation: CASSLGTENYEQYF.

As DNA, the CDR3 is TGCGCCAGCAGCTCTATGGGGGGAGGAATGAACACTGAAGCTTTCTTT. This codes for CASSSMGGGMNTEAFF. This rearrangement joins TRBV5-1 to TRBJ1-1; D may be TRBD1 (5 bases). This CDR3 is 16 amino acids long. The germline V gene has CDR1 SGHRS and CDR2 YFSETQ. Trimming removed 3 bases at V and 0 bases at J, with 15 bases between.

This clone was recorded a few times. V gene TRBV5-1 combines with J gene TRBJ2-6; D call uncertain. V dropped 4 bases and J dropped 2 bases, with 7 bases sitting between them. The CDR3 has 14 amino acids. In germline, CDR1 is SGHRS, CDR2 YFSETQ. CDR3 protein: CASSQATGANVLTF. In DNA form, the CDR3 reads TGCGCCAGCAGCCAGGCAACTGGGGCCAACGTCCTGACTTTC.

The table lists this clone with a few counts. V and J are TRBV9 and TRBJ1-2, with D possibly matching TRBD1 (6 bases). The V end lost 3 bases, the J end lost 7 bases, and 10 bases lay between the germline ends. Germline CDR1 and CDR2: SGDLS and YYNGEE. This CDR3 has 12 residues. CDR3 sequence (DNA): TGTGCCAGCAGCGGACAGGAGGCTGGCTACACCTTC. It codes for CASSGQEAGYTF.

This sequence joins TRBV7-9 and TRBJ1-1; D not certain. Germline CDR1 SEHNR, CDR2 FQNEAQ (reference sequence). CDR3 length equals 14 residues. V lost 5 bases to trimming and J lost 6 bases, with 16 bases between them. As DNA, the CDR3 is TGTGCCAGCAGCCGCAGTGTGAACGCCGCTGAAGCTTTCTTT. This codes for CASSRSVNAAEAFF.

In this sample, this clone turned up a few times. This sequence joins TRBV11-2 and TRBJ2-5; D remains ambiguous. Germline CDR1 reads SGHAT; CDR2 reads FQNNGV. The CDR3 is 12 amino acids. V lost 3 bases, J lost 4 bases, and 6 bases lay in between. CDR3 in DNA: TGTGCCAGCAGCTTCGACGGAGAGACCCAGTACTTC. Its translation is CASSFDGETQYF.

This sequence joins TRBV4-1 and TRBJ1-4; TRBD1 aligns across 7 bases. Germline-derived CDR1 and CDR2 are MGHRA and YSYEKL. Germline trimming cut 0 bases from V and 3 bases from J; bases unmatched to any gene: 4. The CDR3 contains 16 residues. The CDR3 loop reads CASSQDGQGANEKLFF. The CDR3 DNA reads TGCGCCAGCAGCCAAGATGGTCAGGGGGCTAATGAAAAACTGTTTTTT.